This TCR beta chain was recorded in a study of cytomegalovirus exposure and HLA in healthy donors. In the PCR, 60 Vbeta and 13 Jbeta primers were used. Repertoires were generated with immunoSEQ multiplex PCR, while TCRdb's copy carries only in-frame clones and drops some. The data hold 150,000 to 200,000 clones, with roughly 77% observed a single time. The V and J ends lost 2 bases and 6 bases respectively, with 16 bases between them. There are 15 residues in the CDR3. The V gene's germline CDR1 is KGHSH and CDR2 LQKENI. The rearrangement links TRBV18 to TRBJ1-2; D perhaps matches TRBD1 (6 bases). What was sequenced was PBMCs. The receptor was isolated from a woman between 50 and 59 years old in good health and CMV-seronegative. The CDR3 DNA sequence: TGTGCCAGCTCACCAAGTAAACAGGGTCAAAATGGCTACACCTTC. This codes for CASSPSKQGQNGYTF.